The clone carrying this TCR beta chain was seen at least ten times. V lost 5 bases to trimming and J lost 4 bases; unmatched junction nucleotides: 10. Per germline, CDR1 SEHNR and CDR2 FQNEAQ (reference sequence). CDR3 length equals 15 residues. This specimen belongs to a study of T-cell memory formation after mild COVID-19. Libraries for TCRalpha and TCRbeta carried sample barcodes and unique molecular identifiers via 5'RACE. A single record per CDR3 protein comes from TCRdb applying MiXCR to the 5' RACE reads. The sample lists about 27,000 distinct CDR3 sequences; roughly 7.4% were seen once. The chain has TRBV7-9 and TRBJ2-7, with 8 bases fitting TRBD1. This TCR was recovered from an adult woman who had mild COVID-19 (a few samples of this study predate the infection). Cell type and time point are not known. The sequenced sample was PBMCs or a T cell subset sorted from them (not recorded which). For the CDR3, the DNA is TGTGCCAGCAGCCCTACTGACAGGGGTCCTTACGAGCAGTACTTC. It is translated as CASSPTDRGPYEQYF.